This T cell receptor beta chain was observed in a study of cytomegalovirus exposure and HLA in healthy donors. PCR was performed using 60 Vbeta and 13 Jbeta primers. The assay was immunoSEQ multiplex PCR, and TCRdb's table has in-frame clones only and misses some. The sample has 200,000 to 300,000 clones, 84% seen once. Germline V gives CDR1 SGHTA, CDR2 FQGNSA. J gave up 5 bases and V 5 bases, and 3 bases lay outside the gene matches. The CDR3 is made up of 14 amino acids. The gene calls are TRBV7-2 and TRBJ2-3; 11 bases are shared with TRBD2. This TCR was recovered from a woman in her thirties or forties in good health and CMV-seropositive. The sample comprised PBMCs. The CDR3: CASSPTSGKDTQYF. CDR3 DNA: TGTGCCAGCAGCCCGACTAGCGGGAAAGATACGCAGTATTTT.